This entry features one T cell receptor (beta chain) sequence. This sample is part of a study of blood T cell repertoires in COVID-19. Looking at the study overall: Samples representing acute and convalescent COVID-19 were sourced from the United States, Italy and Spain. The analysed material was cDNA or gDNA that came from T cells, B-cell-depleted T cells, or PBMCs.

In the authors' workflow: Amplification of reference gene primers provided the estimated nucleated cell counts. TCRdb keeps only in-frame clones here, not all; method: immunoSEQ multiplex PCR. That table is the source of V, J and clone size, and D and trimming were worked out from the DNA. This table has about 210,000 clones, roughly 90% appearing once. V was shortened by 4 bases and J by 9 bases, with 7 bases between the two germline ends. The CDR3 is 11 amino acids. CDR1 LNHDA and CDR2 SQIVND come from the germline V gene (reference sequence). V gene TRBV19 combines with J gene TRBJ2-1; tentatively, D is TRBD1 (5 bases). Source material: peripheral blood. This receptor was obtained from a woman aged 70-85 years with acute or convalescent COVID-19. DNA of the CDR3: TGTGCCAGTAGTAAGGGGTCTGAGCAGTTCTTC. Translating gives CASSKGSEQFF.